This T cell receptor beta chain comes out of a study of blood T cell repertoires in COVID-19. Study context: The United States, Italy and Spain provided the acute and convalescent COVID-19 samples.

Cohort allocation depended upon clinical history that participants reported. The V end was cut by 2 bases, the J end by 4 bases, with 12 bases between. CDR1 is SGHRS, CDR2 YFSETQ, per germline. The CDR3 is 14 amino acids. Per the original data handling: Researchers report that nucleated cell counts were estimated from reference gene primer amplification. Only in-frame clones appear in the TCRdb table, and some are missing; sequencing was by immunoSEQ multiplex PCR. V, J and clone size reflect that table, while D and trimming were determined from the DNA. The sample shows about 280,000 clones, 85% of them seen only once.

The source is a woman aged 50 to 65 who had recovered from COVID-19. Specimen: PBMCs or T cells enriched from blood (not recorded which). The V gene is TRBV5-1, the J gene TRBJ1-1; possible D gene TRBD1, 6 bases. CDR3 in DNA: TGCGCCAGCAGCTTATCTACAGGGATCACTGAAGCTTTCTTT. This codes for CASSLSTGITEAFF. Variable domain in full (rest from reference TRBV5-1 and TRBJ1-1): KAGVTQTPRYLIKTRGQQVTLSCSPISGHRSVSWYQQTPGQGLQFLFEYFSETQRNKGNFPGRFSGRQFSNSRSEMNVSTLELGDSALYLCASSLSTGITEAFFGQGTRLTVV.